The rows below give T cell receptor beta chains drawn from one sample of a study of shared clonotypes between healthy human individuals. Sequenced by immunoSEQ multiplex PCR; TCRdb stores in-frame clones only, minus some. The sample carries about 2,200,000 clones, roughly 91% recorded once. Material: naive CD8+ T cells from PBMCs. These receptors all come from a man between 18 and 35 years old in good health. Some clones in this sample may be carry-over from other donors' samples. CDR3s leave out the opening cysteine and the closing phenylalanine or tryptophan. D genes are given only for firm matches. Size values are once, few and many counts, or a class for expanded clones, and some rows have none.

abundance	v_gene	j_gene	d_gene	CDR3aa
.	TRBV13	TRBJ1-1	.	ASSLPLKGDTEAF
.	TRBV5-5	TRBJ2-2	.	ASRPRAGTNTGELF
.	TRBV5-1	TRBJ2-1	.	ASSLGGVGYNEQF
.	TRBV1	TRBJ2-3	.	TSSQPGGRVTDTQY
.	TRBV4-3	TRBJ2-5	TRBD1	ASSQGTGGETQY
.	TRBV4-1	TRBJ2-7	.	ASSPSPGIYEQY
.	TRBV28	TRBJ2-7	TRBD2	ASSFRTSGSDEQY
.	TRBV13	TRBJ2-7	.	ASSSGLLSSYEQY
once	TRBV5-1	TRBJ2-7	TRBD1	ASSLGVRGPYEQY
.	TRBV27	TRBJ1-5	.	ASSYSGPIPQPQH
once	TRBV27	TRBJ1-2	TRBD1	ASSLDRAGGFGYT
once	TRBV9	TRBJ2-7	.	ASSVGQFSYEQY
.	TRBV27	TRBJ1-3	TRBD1	ASSPQGVTGNTIY
.	TRBV9	TRBJ2-3	TRBD1	ASSVDGRGDTQY
.	TRBV4-2	TRBJ2-7	TRBD1	ASSQTGTGKIPYEQY
.	TRBV27	TRBJ1-5	TRBD1	ASSLLGQETQPQH
.	TRBV10-2	TRBJ2-1	TRBD2	ASSDRREGGNEQF
.	TRBV4-1	TRBJ2-1	.	ASSQERYKFGGGLLQFNEQF
.	TRBV2	TRBJ1-1	.	ASSDENTEAF
once	TRBV19	TRBJ2-1	.	ASSIGLNEQF
.	TRBV29-1	TRBJ2-7	.	SATPGMGEQY
.	TRBV29-1	TRBJ1-1	.	SVIQGPAEAF
.	TRBV6-6	TRBJ1-2	.	ASSYEIRAGYT
.	TRBV19	TRBJ2-1	.	ASSITGNSYNEQF
.	TRBV19	TRBJ2-7	TRBD1	ASSTHLDRGYEQY
.	TRBV9	TRBJ2-2	TRBD1	ASGQGYTGELF
.	TRBV27	TRBJ2-7	TRBD2	ASSLSSGRLSYEQY
.	TRBV9	TRBJ2-7	.	ASSVGGTGEQY
.	TRBV30	TRBJ2-3	.	AWTTGGALTDTQY
.	TRBV11-3	TRBJ2-7	TRBD2	APQAGERGSYEQY
.	TRBV7-9	TRBJ1-2	.	ASSLAWRDKPGYGYT
.	TRBV11-3	TRBJ2-2	.	ASSLRDIAGELF
.	TRBV29-1	TRBJ1-1	TRBD1	SVEERGRVITEAF
.	TRBV7-5	TRBJ2-1	.	ARSTRSSGRGNNEQF
.	TRBV25-1	TRBJ2-1	.	ASAPPGGEQF
.	TRBV4-1	TRBJ2-7	.	ASSDPDRSSYEQY
.	TRBV9	TRBJ2-1	TRBD2	ASSVGISGRSYEQF
.	TRBV29-1	TRBJ1-1	.	SVEGIKEGTLRRPELNTEAF
.	TRBV29-1	TRBJ1-1	.	SAALTHEAF
.	TRBV9	TRBJ2-5	TRBD1	ASSPGTGEETQY
.	TRBV9	TRBJ2-7	TRBD1	ASSADRDSYEQY
.	TRBV28	TRBJ1-5	.	ASSLTGDQPQH
.	TRBV29-1	TRBJ2-1	.	SVEGTQHSYNEQF
.	TRBV10-1	TRBJ2-1	TRBD2	ASSDLTSGRAYNEQF
.	TRBV2	TRBJ1-2	.	AGGPGNHGYT
.	TRBV4-2	TRBJ1-2	.	ASSQDRRQGNGYT
.	TRBV11-2	TRBJ2-7	.	ASSSTGFHEQY
once	TRBV9	TRBJ1-2	TRBD1	ASSSWLTGEGYGYT
.	TRBV6-5	TRBJ1-2	.	ASSPDGFVGYT